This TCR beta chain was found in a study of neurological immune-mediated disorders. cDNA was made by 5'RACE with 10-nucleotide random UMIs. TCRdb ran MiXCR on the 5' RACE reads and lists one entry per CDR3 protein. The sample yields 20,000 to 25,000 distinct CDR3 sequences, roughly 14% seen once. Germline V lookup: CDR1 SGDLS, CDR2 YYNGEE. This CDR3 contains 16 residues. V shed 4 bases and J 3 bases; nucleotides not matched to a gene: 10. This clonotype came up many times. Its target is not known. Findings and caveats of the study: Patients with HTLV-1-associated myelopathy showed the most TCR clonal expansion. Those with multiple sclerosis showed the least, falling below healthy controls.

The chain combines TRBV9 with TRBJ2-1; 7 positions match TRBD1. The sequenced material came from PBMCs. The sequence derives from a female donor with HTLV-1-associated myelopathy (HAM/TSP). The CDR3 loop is CASSPETGLLYNEQFF. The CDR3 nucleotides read TGTGCCAGCAGCCCTGAGACAGGGTTACTCTACAATGAGCAGTTCTTC. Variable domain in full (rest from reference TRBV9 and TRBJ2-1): DSGVTQTPKHLITATGQRVTLRCSPRSGDLSVYWYQQSLDQGLQFLIQYYNGEERAKGNILERFSAQQFPDLHSELNLSSLELGDSALYFCASSPETGLLYNEQFFGPGTRLTVL.